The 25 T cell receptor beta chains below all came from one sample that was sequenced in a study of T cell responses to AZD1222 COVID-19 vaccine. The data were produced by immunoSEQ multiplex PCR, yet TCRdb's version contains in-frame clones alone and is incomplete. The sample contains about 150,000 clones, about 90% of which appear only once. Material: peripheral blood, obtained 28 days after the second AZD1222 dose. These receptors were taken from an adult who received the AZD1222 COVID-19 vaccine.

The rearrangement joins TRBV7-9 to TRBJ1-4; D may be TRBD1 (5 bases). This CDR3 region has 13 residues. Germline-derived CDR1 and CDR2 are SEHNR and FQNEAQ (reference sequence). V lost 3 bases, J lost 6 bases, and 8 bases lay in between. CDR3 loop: CASSLGRDEKLFF. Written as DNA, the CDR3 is TGTGCCAGCAGCTTGGGGCGGGATGAAAAACTGTTTTTT.

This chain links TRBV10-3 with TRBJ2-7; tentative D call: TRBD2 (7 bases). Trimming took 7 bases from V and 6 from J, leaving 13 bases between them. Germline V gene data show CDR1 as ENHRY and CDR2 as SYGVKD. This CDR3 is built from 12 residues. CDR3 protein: CAINREGSEQYF. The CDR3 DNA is TGTGCCATCAACAGGGAGGGGTCCGAGCAGTACTTC.

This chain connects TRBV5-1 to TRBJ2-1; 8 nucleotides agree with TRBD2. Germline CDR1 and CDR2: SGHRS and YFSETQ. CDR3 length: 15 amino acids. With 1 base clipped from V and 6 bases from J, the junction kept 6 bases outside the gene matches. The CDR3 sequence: CASSLQRGTGNEQFF. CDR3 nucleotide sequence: TGCGCCAGCAGCTTGCAGCGGGGGACTGGCAATGAGCAGTTCTTC.

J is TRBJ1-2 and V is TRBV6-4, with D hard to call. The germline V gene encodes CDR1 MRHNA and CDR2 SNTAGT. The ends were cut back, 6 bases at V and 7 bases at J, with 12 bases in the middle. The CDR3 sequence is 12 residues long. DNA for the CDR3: TGTGCCAGCAGGAATCCCGGCGGTGGCTACACCTTC. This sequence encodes CASRNPGGGYTF.

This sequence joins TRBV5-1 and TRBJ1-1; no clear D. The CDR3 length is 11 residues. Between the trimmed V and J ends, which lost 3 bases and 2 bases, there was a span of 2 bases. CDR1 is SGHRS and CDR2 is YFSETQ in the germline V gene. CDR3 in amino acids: CASSSNTEAFF. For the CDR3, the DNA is TGCGCCAGCAGCTCCAACACTGAAGCTTTCTTT.

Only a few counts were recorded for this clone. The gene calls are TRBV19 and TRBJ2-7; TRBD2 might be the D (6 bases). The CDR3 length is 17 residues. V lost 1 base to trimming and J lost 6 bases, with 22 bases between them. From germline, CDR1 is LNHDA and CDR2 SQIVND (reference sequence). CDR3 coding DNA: TGTGCCAGTAGTATAGCAGCGGGCCTATTCCCCCTCCCCGAGCAGTACTTC. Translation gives CASSIAAGLFPLPEQYF.

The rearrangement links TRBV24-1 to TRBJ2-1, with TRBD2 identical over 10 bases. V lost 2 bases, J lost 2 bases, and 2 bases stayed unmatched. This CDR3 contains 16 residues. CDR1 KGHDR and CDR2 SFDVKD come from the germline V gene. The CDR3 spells CATSDSSGGAYNEQFF. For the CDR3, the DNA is TGTGCCACCAGTGATTCAAGCGGGGGGGCCTACAATGAGCAGTTCTTC.

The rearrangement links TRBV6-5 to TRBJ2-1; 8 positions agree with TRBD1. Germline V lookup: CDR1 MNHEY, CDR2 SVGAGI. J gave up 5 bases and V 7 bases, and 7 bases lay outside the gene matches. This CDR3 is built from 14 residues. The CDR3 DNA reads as TGTGCCAGCACCACAGGGGGGTCGCACAATGAGCAGTTCTTC. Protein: CASTTGGSHNEQFF.

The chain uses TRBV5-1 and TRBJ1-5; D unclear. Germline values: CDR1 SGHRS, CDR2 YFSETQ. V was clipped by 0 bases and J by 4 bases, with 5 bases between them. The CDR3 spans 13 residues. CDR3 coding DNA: TGCGCCAGCAGCTTGGCCGAGAATCAGCCCCAGCATTTT. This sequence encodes CASSLAENQPQHF.

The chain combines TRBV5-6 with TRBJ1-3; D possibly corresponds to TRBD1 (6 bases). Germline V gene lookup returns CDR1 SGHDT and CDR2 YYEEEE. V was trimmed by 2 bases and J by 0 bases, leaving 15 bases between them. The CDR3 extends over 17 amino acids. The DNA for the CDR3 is TGTGCCAGCAGCTTCGAAAATTACAGGGCCTCTGGAAACACCATATATTTT. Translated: CASSFENYRASGNTIYF.

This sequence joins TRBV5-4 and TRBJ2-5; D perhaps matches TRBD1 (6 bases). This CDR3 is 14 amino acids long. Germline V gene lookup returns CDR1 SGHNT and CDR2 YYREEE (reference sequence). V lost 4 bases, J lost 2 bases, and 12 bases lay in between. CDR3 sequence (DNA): TGTGCCAGCAGCGTTGCTGGACAGCAAGAGACCCAGTACTTC. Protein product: CASSVAGQQETQYF.

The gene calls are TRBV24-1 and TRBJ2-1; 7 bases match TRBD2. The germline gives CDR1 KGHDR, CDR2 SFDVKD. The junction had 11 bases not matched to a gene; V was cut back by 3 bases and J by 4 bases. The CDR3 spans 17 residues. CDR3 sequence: CATSDPEMWGGYNEQFF. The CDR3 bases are TGTGCCACCAGTGATCCCGAAATGTGGGGGGGTTACAATGAGCAGTTCTTC.

CDR3 loop: CASRGFINSPLHF. CDR3 sequence (DNA): TGTGCCAGCAGGGGGTTTATTAATTCACCCCTCCACTTT. The chain is built from TRBV12-3 or TRBV12-4 and TRBJ1-6; no firm D call. The CDR3 runs 13 residues. The V gene lost 6 bases and the J gene lost 6 bases, with 9 bases spanning the gap.

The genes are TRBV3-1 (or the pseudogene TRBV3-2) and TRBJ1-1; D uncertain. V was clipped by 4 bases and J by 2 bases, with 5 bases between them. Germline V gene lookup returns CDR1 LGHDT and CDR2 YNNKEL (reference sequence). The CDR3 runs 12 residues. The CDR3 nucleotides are TGTGCCAGCAGCCGCTCTAACACTGAAGCTTTCTTT. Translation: CASSRSNTEAFF.

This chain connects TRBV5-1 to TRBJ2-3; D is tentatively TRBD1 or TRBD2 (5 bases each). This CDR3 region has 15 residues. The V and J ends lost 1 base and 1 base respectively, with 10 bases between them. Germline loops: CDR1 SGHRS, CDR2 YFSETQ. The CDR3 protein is CASSLRGERTDTQYF. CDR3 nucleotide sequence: TGCGCCAGCAGCTTGAGAGGGGAACGCACAGATACGCAGTATTTT.

The CDR3 spells CASGPPGSRTDTQYF. CDR3 bases: TGTGCCAGCGGACCCCCGGGATCCCGCACAGATACGCAGTATTTT. The chain joins TRBV2 to TRBJ2-3, with D perhaps matching TRBD2 (5 bases). The V and J ends lost 8 bases and 1 base respectively, with 16 bases between them. The CDR3 loop spans 15 amino acids. Per germline, CDR1 SNHLY and CDR2 FYNNEI.

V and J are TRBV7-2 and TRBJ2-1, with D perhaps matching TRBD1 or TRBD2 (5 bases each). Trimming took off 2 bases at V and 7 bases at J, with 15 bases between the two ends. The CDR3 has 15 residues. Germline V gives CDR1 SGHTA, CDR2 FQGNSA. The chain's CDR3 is CASSLSGTVGNEQFF. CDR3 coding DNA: TGTGCCAGCAGCTTATCTGGGACGGTTGGGAATGAGCAGTTCTTC.

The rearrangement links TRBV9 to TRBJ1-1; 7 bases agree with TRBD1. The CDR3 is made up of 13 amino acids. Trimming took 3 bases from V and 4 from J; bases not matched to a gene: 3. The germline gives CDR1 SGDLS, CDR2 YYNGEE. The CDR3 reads CASSAQGGTEAFF. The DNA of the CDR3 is TGTGCCAGCAGCGCGCAGGGGGGCACTGAAGCTTTCTTT.

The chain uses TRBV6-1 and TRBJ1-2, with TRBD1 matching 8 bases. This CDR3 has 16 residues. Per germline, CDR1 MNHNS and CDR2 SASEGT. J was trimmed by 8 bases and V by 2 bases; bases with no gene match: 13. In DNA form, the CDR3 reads TGTGCCAGCAGTGAATGGGGACAGGACCGGCTAAGAGGCTACACCTTC. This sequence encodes CASSEWGQDRLRGYTF.

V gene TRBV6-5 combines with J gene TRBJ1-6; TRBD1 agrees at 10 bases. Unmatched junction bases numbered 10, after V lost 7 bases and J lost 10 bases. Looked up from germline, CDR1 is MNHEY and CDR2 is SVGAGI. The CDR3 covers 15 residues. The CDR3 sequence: CASNKETGGGSPLHF. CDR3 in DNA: TGTGCCAGCAACAAAGAGACAGGGGGCGGCTCACCCCTCCACTTT.

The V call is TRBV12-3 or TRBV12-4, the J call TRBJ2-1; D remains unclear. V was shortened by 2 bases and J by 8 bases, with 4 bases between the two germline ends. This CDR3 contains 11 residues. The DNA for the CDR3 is TGTGCCAGCAGTTTAACGGATGAGCAGTTCTTC. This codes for CASSLTDEQFF.

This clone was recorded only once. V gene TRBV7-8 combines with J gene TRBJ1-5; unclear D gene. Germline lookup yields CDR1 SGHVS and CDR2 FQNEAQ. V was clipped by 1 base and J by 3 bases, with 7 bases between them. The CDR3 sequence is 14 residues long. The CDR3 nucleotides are TGTGCCAGCAGCTTAGGACTGATCAATCAGCCCCAGCATTTT. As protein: CASSLGLINQPQHF.

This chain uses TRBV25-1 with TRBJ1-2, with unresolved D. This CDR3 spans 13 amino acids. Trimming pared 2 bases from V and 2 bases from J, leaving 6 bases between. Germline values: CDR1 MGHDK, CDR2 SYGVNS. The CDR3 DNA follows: TGTGCCAGCAGTGAAGCGGGAAACTATGGCTACACCTTC. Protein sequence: CASSEAGNYGYTF.

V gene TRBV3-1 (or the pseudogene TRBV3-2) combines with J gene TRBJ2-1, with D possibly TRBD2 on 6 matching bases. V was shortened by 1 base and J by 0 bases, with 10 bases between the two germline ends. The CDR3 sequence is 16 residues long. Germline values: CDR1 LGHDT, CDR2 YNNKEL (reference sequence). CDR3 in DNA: TGTGCCAGCAGCCAAGGCCGGGGGAGCTCCTACAATGAGCAGTTCTTC. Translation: CASSQGRGSSYNEQFF.

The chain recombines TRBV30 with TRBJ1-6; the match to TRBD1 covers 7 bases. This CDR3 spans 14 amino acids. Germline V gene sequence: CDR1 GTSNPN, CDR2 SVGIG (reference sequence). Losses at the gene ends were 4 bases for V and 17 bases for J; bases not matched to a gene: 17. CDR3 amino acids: CAWKGTASSQFIHF. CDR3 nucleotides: TGTGCCTGGAAGGGGACAGCTAGCTCTCAGTTCATCCACTTT.